This T cell receptor (beta chain) was observed in a study of OX40 agonist ivuxolimab in advanced cancers. Blood specimens came from baseline, cycle 4 day 1, and cycle 7 day 1. Germline V CDR1 and CDR2: SGHNT, YENEEA. V was pared by 2 bases and J by 0 bases, with 7 bases between. The CDR3 has 14 amino acids. Sequencing used immunoSEQ multiplex PCR; TCRdb keeps in-frame clones, though not all of them. The data show about 71,000 clones, approximately 80% seen once. This rearrangement joins TRBV11-3 to TRBJ2-5, with TRBD1 as a possible D gene (6 bases). This clonotype was sampled from an adult with an advanced solid tumor such as melanoma, head and neck, liver or kidney cancer. Sequencing was performed on CD4+ or CD8+ T cells sorted from blood, taken in a trial of the OX40 agonist ivuxolimab. The CDR3 DNA follows: TGTGCCAGCAGCTTACGGACAGACCAAGAGACCCAGTACTTC. This gives the protein CASSLRTDQETQYF.